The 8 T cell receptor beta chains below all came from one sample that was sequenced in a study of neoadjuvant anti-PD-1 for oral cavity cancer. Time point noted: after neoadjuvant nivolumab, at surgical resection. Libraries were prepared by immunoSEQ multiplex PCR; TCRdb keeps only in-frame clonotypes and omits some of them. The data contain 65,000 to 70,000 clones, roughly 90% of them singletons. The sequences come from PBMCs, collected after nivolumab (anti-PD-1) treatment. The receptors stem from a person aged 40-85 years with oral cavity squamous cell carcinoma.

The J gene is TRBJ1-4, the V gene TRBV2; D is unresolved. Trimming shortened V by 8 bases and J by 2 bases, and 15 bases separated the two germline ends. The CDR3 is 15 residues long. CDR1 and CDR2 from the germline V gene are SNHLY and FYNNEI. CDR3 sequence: CASLPLGATNEKLFF. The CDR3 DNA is TGTGCCAGCCTTCCCCTCGGAGCTACTAATGAAAAACTGTTTTTT.

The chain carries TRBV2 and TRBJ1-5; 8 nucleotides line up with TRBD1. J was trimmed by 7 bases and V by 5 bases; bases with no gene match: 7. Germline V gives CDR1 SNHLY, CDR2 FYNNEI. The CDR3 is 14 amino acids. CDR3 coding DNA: TGTGCCAGCAGTCGACAGGGGATCGGGCAGCCCCAGCATTTT. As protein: CASSRQGIGQPQHF. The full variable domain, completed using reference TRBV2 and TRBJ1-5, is EPEVTQTPSHQVTQMGQEVILRCVPISNHLYFYWYRQILGQKVEFLVSFYNNEISEKSEIFDDQFSVERPDGSNFTLKIRSTKLEDSAMYFCASSRQGIGQPQHFGDGTRLSIL.

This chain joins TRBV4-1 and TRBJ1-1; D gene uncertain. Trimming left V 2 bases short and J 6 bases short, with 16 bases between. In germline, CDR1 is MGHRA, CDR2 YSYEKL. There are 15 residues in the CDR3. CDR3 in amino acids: CASSQLVGIFAEAFF. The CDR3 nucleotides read TGCGCCAGCAGCCAATTAGTGGGGATTTTCGCTGAAGCTTTCTTT.

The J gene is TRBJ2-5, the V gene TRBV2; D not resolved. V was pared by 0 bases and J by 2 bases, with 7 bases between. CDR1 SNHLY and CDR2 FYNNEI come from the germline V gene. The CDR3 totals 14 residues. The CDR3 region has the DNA TGTGCCAGCAGTGAAGCGCAACTACAAGAGACCCAGTACTTC. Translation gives CASSEAQLQETQYF.

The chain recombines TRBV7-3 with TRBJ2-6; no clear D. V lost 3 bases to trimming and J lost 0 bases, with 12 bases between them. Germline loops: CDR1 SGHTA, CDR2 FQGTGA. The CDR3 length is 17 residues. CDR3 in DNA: TGTGCCAGCAGCTTTCACGAAACAGACTCTGGGGCCAACGTCCTGACTTTC. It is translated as CASSFHETDSGANVLTF.

CDR3 sequence reads: CASIGSSGANVLTF. The CDR3 DNA is TGTGCCAGCATCGGCAGCTCTGGGGCCAACGTCCTGACTTTC. The chain joins TRBV27 to TRBJ2-6; D gene ambiguous. Trimming shortened V by 7 bases and J by 0 bases, and 7 bases separated the two germline ends. CDR1 is MNHEY and CDR2 is SMNVEV in the germline V gene (reference sequence). This CDR3 comprises 14 residues.

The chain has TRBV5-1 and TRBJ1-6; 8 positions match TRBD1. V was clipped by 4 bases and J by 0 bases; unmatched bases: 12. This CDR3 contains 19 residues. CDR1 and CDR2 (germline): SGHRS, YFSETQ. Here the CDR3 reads CASSPRAGGLDSYNSPLHF. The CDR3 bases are TGCGCCAGCAGCCCTCGGGCAGGGGGCTTGGACTCCTATAATTCACCCCTCCACTTT.

CDR3 bases: TGTGCCAGCAGCGGCCGGCATGAGCAGTTCTTC. It translates to CASSGRHEQFF. This chain links TRBV9 with TRBJ2-1; D uncertain. V gave up 3 bases and J gave up 8 bases, with 6 bases separating them. The CDR3 consists of 11 residues. CDR1 is SGDLS, CDR2 YYNGEE, per germline.